This T cell receptor beta chain came from a study of shared clonotypes between healthy human individuals. Study findings and constraints: Four donors had 5% to 6.5% of their naive CD4 clonotypes in common.

Investigators spread the genomic DNA of each subset evenly over several immunoSEQ plates. Sorted-subset replicate PCRs used around 220 ng DNA, 30,000 or so T cell genomes. Repertoires were generated with immunoSEQ multiplex PCR, while TCRdb's copy carries only in-frame clones and drops some. The profile shows under 1,900,000 clones, 98% of them singletons. Worth noting for this clone: Its antigen is undetermined.

The CDR3 has 15 residues. V lost 6 bases, J lost 0 bases, and 5 bases stayed unmatched. Germline V gene lookup returns CDR1 ENHRY and CDR2 SYGVKD. This TCR came from a young man in good health. Source material: naive CD4+ T cells sorted from blood. Sample subset: CD45RA+ positively selected. The chain uses TRBV10-3 and TRBJ2-7; 10 bases agree with TRBD2. The CDR3 here is CAIRETSGSSYEQYF. CDR3 in DNA: TGTGCCATCAGGGAGACTAGCGGGTCCTCCTACGAGCAGTACTTC.